This T cell receptor (beta chain) was identified during a study of T cell changes during pregnancy in multiple sclerosis. Sequencing used immunoSEQ multiplex PCR; TCRdb keeps in-frame clones, though not all of them. The sample lists 75,000 to 95,000 clones; approximately 90% were seen once. This CDR3 has 14 amino acids. Trimming took 0 bases from V and 10 from J; bases not matched to a gene: 7. The germline V gene encodes CDR1 SGHNT and CDR2 YYREEE (reference sequence). The source is a female donor with multiple sclerosis, enrolled in a pregnancy study. The chain recombines TRBV5-4 with TRBJ1-1, with TRBD1 identical over 9 bases. The specimen comprised peripheral blood, sampled before pregnancy. As DNA, the CDR3 is TGTGCCAGCAGCTTGGAGGGACAGGGAAGGGTAGCTTTCTTT. Translated, it gives CASSLEGQGRVAFF.